This T cell receptor beta chain was documented in a study of beta chain features in type 1 diabetes. Study observations and caveats: TCRB repertoires of naive, central memory and Treg cells appeared more similar among patients than among healthy donors. Type 1 diabetes patients showed a moderate but significant shortening of TCRB CDR3s in all four CD4+ subsets.

This clone has just a few counts. Its target is unknown. One junction end does not reproduce the germline sequence, and a read error may be involved. The sequenced template was cDNA made from the entire isolated RNA. TCRdb keeps only in-frame clones here, not all; method: immunoSEQ multiplex PCR. The sample yields some 44,000 clones, approximately 70% seen once. The V gene's germline CDR1 is SGHTA and CDR2 FQGNSA. CDR3 length equals 15 residues. The specimen was Tregs from blood. V is TRBV7-2 and J is TRBJ1-1; D might be TRBD1 (6 bases). This TCR was sampled from a woman under 30 with type 1 diabetes. The DNA of the CDR3 is TGCGCCAGCAGCCATCAAGGCAGGGGAAACACTGAAGCTTTCTTT. Its protein product is CASSHQGRGNTEAFF.